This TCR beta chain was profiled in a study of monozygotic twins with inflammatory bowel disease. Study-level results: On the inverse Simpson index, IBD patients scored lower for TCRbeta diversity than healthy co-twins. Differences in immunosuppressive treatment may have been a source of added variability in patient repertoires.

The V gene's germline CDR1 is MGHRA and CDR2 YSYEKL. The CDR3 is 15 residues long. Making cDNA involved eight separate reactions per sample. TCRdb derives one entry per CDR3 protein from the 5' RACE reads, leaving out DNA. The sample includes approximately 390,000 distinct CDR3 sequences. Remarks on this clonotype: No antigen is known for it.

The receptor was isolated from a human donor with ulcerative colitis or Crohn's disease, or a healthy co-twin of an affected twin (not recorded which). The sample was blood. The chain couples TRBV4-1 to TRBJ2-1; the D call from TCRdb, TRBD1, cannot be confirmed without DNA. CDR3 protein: CASSRQGLGGNEQFF.